This T cell receptor (beta chain) emerged from a study of blood T cells in healthy people across ages (dated by TCRdb to about 2015). Looking at the study overall: In model experiments, roughly one uniquely barcoded TCR beta cDNA molecule per two T cells was captured by template switching. Using deep sequencing normalized with unique cDNA molecular identifiers, the study measured how TCR beta repertoire diversity changes with age. Donors were grouped into four age groups: young (average approximately 15 years), middle-aged (under 40), aged (around 60) and long-lived (around 80). To avoid experimental bias, donors of different ages were spread randomly across the sequencing lanes. Two additional independent replicas of 1 million unique cDNA reads from the same blood draw were analyzed for two donors (one aged 18 to 30 and one aged 80 or older).

The approximately 39 donors, aged about 6 to 100 years, were systemically healthy Caucasian individuals from Russia. Each donor gave approximately 9.3 milliliters of peripheral blood, collected into EDTA-treated Vacutainer tubes. Ficoll-Paque density-gradient centrifugation was used to isolate PBMCs, with at least 7 million obtained per sample. Total RNA was extracted from PBMCs with Trizol reagent, with at least 5 micrograms obtained per sample. Naive CD45RAhigh/CD27high T cell percentages were measured by flow cytometry on a PBMC aliquot from every donor. In the case of this clonotype: It lacks a known antigen. Per-nucleotide qualities are absent, and no much larger clonotype sits a single base away.

Receptor libraries were prepared by 5' RACE. Reads for this sample came from an Illumina HiSeq 2500. A second PCR of roughly 6 to 11 cycles was run with a J-beta primer mix and a sample-barcoded 5' primer. A template-switch 5' adaptor carrying 12 random nucleotides introduced a unique molecular identifier onto each TCR beta cDNA molecule. Each sample yielded at least 3 million CDR3-containing paired-end reads. First-strand cDNA synthesis was performed from all RNA using the Mint cDNA synthesis kit, with priming by a TRBC-specific oligonucleotide. Following uracil-DNA glycosylase treatment, a first 18-cycle PCR with universal primers M1SS and BC2_uni_R was performed on all cDNA. The published analysis was carried out like this. Each sample was normalized by randomly selecting 1 million high-quality reads, each carrying a distinct molecular identifier. Reads with shared molecular identifiers were discarded instead of being binned into consensus sequences. MiTCR, with a Q25 quality threshold and the strictest error-elimination algorithm, was used for CDR3 identification, clonotype clustering and error correction. A nonparametric unseen species model with Euler transformation was used to estimate lower-bound total TCR beta diversity. In-frame beta chains were kept once TCRdb had trimmed the public reads at Q25 with fastp and called clones with MiXCR. Every CDR3 protein is listed once, alongside the most common genes and DNA of its rows. V and J calls and clone size were set by TCRdb, not the authors. This sample lists some 800,000 distinct CDR3 sequences; 40% to 50% were detected once. The ten biggest clones cover roughly a fifth of the sample.

Study-wide findings and limitations: Estimates of total diversity from one million sequenced T cells were regarded as lower bounds and underestimates. The CMV infection status of donors was not known, potentially confounding age-related changes in expanded clonotypes. Compared with the aged group, the long-lived group had more naive CD4+ T cells, fewer expanded clones and increased TCR diversity, suggesting age selection. As age increased, observed TCR beta diversity per million T cells dropped in a roughly linear way, and a significant reduction was already evident by age about 40. There was a strong correlation between observed TCR beta diversity and the percentage of naive T cells measured by flow cytometry. Conclusive comparison of naive and antigen-experienced compartments was prevented by the profiling of bulk unsorted PBMCs.

For CDR1 and CDR2, the germline V gene lists SGHRS and YFSETQ. The CDR3 has 15 amino acids, counting the end cysteine and phenylalanine. This entry keeps only the CDR3 DNA: 45 bases, framed from base 1. The V end loses 1 base and the J end loses 0 bases, and a stretch of 10 bases separates them. Specimen: blood. This sequence originates from a man aged 55 to 70 in good health. The chain joins TRBV5-1 to TRBJ1-1; the D gene is perhaps TRBD1, on 6 matching bases. The CDR3 region has the sequence CASSLLWGLNTEAFF. The DNA sequence follows: TGCGCCAGCAGCTTGCTCTGGGGGCTGAACACTGAAGCTTTCTTT. Where the CDR3 stops, the reference TRBV5-1 and TRBJ1-1 genes take over; the full variable domain is KAGVTQTPRYLIKTRGQQVTLSCSPISGHRSVSWYQQTPGQGLQFLFEYFSETQRNKGNFPGRFSGRQFSNSRSEMNVSTLELGDSALYLCASSLLWGLNTEAFFGQGTRLTVV.